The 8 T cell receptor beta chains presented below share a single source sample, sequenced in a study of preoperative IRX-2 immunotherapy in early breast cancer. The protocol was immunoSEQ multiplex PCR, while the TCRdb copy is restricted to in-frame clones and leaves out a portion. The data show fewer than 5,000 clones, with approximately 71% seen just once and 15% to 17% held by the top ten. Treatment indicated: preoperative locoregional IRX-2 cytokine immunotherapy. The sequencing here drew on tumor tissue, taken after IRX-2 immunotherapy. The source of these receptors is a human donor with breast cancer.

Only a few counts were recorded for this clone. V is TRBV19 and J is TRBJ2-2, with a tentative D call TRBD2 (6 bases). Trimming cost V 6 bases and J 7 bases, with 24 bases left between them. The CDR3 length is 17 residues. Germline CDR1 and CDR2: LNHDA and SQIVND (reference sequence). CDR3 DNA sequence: TGTGCCAGTAGAGATGGTGGTGGCGGGAAGAGGGGCGGGGAGCTGTTTTTT. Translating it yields CASRDGGGGKRGGELFF.

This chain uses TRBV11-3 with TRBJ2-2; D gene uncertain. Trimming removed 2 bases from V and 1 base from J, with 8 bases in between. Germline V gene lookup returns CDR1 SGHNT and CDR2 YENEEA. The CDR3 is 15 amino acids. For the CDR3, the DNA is TGTGCCAGCAGCTTACTACAAAGGAACACCGGGGAGCTGTTTTTT. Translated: CASSLLQRNTGELFF.

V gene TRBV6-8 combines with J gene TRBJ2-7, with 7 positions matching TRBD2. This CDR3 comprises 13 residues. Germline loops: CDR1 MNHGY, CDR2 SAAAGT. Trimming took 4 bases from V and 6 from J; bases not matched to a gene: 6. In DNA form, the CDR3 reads TGTGCCAGCAGTTGGCGGGAGATGAGCGAGCAGTACTTC. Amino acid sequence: CASSWREMSEQYF.

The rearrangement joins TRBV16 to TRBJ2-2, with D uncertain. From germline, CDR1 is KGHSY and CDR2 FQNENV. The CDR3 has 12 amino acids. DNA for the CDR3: TGTGCTAGTGGTTTCGACCCCGGGGAGCTGTTTTTT. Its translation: CASGFDPGELFF.

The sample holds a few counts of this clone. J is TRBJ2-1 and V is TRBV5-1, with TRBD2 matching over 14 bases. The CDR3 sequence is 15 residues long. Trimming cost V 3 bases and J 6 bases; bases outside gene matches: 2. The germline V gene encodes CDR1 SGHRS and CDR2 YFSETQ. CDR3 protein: CASSSGTSGSNEQFF. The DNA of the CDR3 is TGCGCCAGCAGCTCAGGGACTAGCGGGAGCAATGAGCAGTTCTTC.

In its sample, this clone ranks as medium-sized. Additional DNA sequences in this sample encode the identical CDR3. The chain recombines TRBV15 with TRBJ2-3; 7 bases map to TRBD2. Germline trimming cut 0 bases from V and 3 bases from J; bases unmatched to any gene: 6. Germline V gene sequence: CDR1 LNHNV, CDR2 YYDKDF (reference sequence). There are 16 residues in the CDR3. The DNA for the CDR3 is TGTGCCACCAGCAGAGATAGGGCGGGAGCGACAGATACGCAGTATTTT. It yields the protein CATSRDRAGATDTQYF.

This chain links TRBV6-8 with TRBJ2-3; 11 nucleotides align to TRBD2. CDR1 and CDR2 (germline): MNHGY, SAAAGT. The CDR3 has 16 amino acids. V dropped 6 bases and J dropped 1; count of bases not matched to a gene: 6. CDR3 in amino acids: CASREGLAEGTDTQYF. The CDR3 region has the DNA TGTGCCAGCAGGGAGGGACTAGCGGAAGGCACAGATACGCAGTATTTT.

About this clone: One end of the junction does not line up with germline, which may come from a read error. The CDR3 loop is CARSLGPLNYGYTF. The CDR3 DNA reads as TGTGCCAGAAGCTTGGGTCCCCTTAACTATGGCTACACCTTC. The V gene is TRBV7-7, the J gene TRBJ1-2; D uncertain. The CDR3 sequence is 14 residues long. Germline CDR1 reads SSHAT; CDR2 reads FNYEAQ (reference sequence).